This passage covers 18 T cell receptor beta chains from one sample sequenced in a study of T cell responses to AZD1222 COVID-19 vaccine. TCRdb's table, derived via immunoSEQ multiplex PCR, lists solely in-frame clones and lacks some. The table lists 100,000 to 150,000 clones, 88% of them singletons. The specimen was peripheral blood, collected on day 0 of AZD1222 vaccination. The receptors were gathered from an adult in good health.

The genes are TRBV18 and TRBJ2-4, with TRBD1 identical over 7 bases. V shed 4 bases, J shed 3 bases, and the junction held 6 bases outside the gene matches. Germline CDR1 is KGHSH and CDR2 is LQKENI. This CDR3 is built from 15 residues. CDR3 nucleotide sequence: TGTGCCAGCTCACACGGACAGGCGGGCAAAAACATTCAGTACTTC. Its translation is CASSHGQAGKNIQYF. Using reference TRBV18 and TRBJ2-4 for the parts outside the CDR3, the full variable domain is NAGVMQNPRHLVRRRGQEARLRCSPMKGHSHVYWYRQLPEEGLKFMVYLQKENIIDESGMPKERFSAEFPKEGPSILRIQQVVRGDSAAYFCASSHGQAGKNIQYFGAGTRLSVL.

The J gene is TRBJ1-5, the V gene TRBV6-2 or TRBV6-3; no clear D. CDR1 is MNHEY, CDR2 SVGEGT, per germline. V was clipped by 2 bases and J by 9 bases, with 14 bases between them. The CDR3 totals 14 residues. This chain's CDR3 is CASSYRTDGRPQHF. DNA of the CDR3: TGTGCCAGCAGTTACCGGACGGATGGCCGGCCCCAGCATTTT.

V usage is TRBV28 and J usage is TRBJ1-2; D remains unclear. CDR1 is MDHEN and CDR2 is SYDVKM in the germline V gene. The CDR3 loop spans 15 amino acids. Trimming took off 7 bases at V and 4 bases at J, with 19 bases between the two ends. CDR3 DNA: TGTGCCAGCACCCCTATTTATCAGGTACCCTATGGCTACACCTTC. It encodes CASTPIYQVPYGYTF.

This chain joins TRBV10-3 and TRBJ1-2; a possible D gene is TRBD1 (6 bases). The CDR3 runs to 13 residues. Trimming left V 5 bases short and J 5 bases short, with 12 bases between. The germline CDR1 and CDR2 sequences are ENHRY and SYGVKD. CDR3 protein: CAISPDSLYGYTF. The CDR3 DNA reads TGTGCCATCAGTCCGGACAGCCTTTATGGCTACACCTTC.

V gene TRBV4-1 combines with J gene TRBJ2-3; 7 positions match TRBD2. The V gene end was trimmed by 4 bases and the J gene end by 10 bases; junction bases not matched to a gene: 17. Germline values: CDR1 MGHRA, CDR2 YSYEKL. This CDR3 spans 16 amino acids. CDR3 region: CASSLATVGLVYPQYF. In DNA form, the CDR3 reads TGCGCCAGCAGCCTAGCAACTGTAGGACTAGTTTATCCGCAGTATTTT.

This chain uses TRBV7-8 with TRBJ1-5; D remains unclear. CDR1 and CDR2 from the germline V gene are SGHVS and FQNEAQ. The V gene lost 5 bases and the J gene lost 4 bases, with 9 bases spanning the gap. This CDR3 is 13 amino acids long. CDR3: CASSLAQNQPQHF. For the CDR3, the DNA is TGTGCCAGCAGCCTTGCTCAGAATCAGCCCCAGCATTTT. Variable domain in full (rest from reference TRBV7-8 and TRBJ1-5): GAGVSQSPRYKVAKRGQDVALRCDPISGHVSLFWYQQALGQGPEFLTYFQNEAQLDKSGLPSDRFFAERPEGSVSTLKIQRTQQEDSAVYLCASSLAQNQPQHFGDGTRLSIL.

The chain couples TRBV30 to TRBJ1-1; D not certain. Trimming took 3 bases from V and 1 from J, leaving 9 bases between them. The CDR3 is 13 amino acids. The germline CDR1 and CDR2 sequences are GTSNPN and SVGIG (reference sequence). The CDR3 loop reads CAWSSDSNTEAFF. The CDR3 DNA follows: TGTGCCTGGAGCTCGGACTCGAACACTGAAGCTTTCTTT.

CDR3 DNA sequence: TGCGCCAGCAGCCCCCAGGGACAAGCCTATGGCTACACCTTC. This gives the protein CASSPQGQAYGYTF. The J gene is TRBJ1-2, the V gene TRBV5-1; D is perhaps TRBD1 (6 bases). The germline V gene has CDR1 SGHRS and CDR2 YFSETQ. This CDR3 has 14 amino acids. V lost 4 bases and J lost 4, with 14 bases in between.

The chain has TRBV5-4 and TRBJ2-7, with 7 nucleotides matching TRBD1. The length of the CDR3 is 15 residues. Germline V gives CDR1 SGHNT, CDR2 YYREEE (reference sequence). The V gene end was trimmed by 1 base and the J gene end by 3 bases; junction bases not matched to a gene: 7. This CDR3 reads CASSLSQGEYYEQYF. In DNA form, the CDR3 reads TGTGCCAGCAGCTTGTCCCAGGGGGAATACTACGAGCAGTACTTC.

The CDR3 spells CASSEYTNTEAFF. Written as DNA, the CDR3 is TGTGCCAGCAGTGAATATACTAACACTGAAGCTTTCTTT. This chain connects TRBV2 to TRBJ1-1; no clear D gene. Trimming cost V 2 bases and J 2 bases, with 6 bases left between them. CDR1 is SNHLY and CDR2 is FYNNEI in the germline V gene. CDR3 size: 13 residues.

The chain recombines TRBV13 with TRBJ2-1; D might be TRBD1 or TRBD2, each matching 5 bases. The V gene's germline CDR1 is PRHDT and CDR2 FYEKMQ (reference sequence). V was cut by 1 base and J by 5 bases, with 9 bases left in between. The CDR3 extends over 14 amino acids. The CDR3 nucleotides read TGTGCCAGCAGCTTAGCGGGACGGGACAATGAGCAGTTCTTC. Protein product: CASSLAGRDNEQFF.

This sequence joins TRBV13 and TRBJ1-1; D call uncertain. CDR1 and CDR2 (germline): PRHDT, FYEKMQ (reference sequence). The ends were cut back, 4 bases at V and 5 bases at J, with 14 bases in the middle. The CDR3 runs 14 residues. CDR3 protein: CASSSLLGQTEAFF. The CDR3 DNA reads as TGTGCCAGCAGCTCTCTACTCGGTCAAACTGAAGCTTTCTTT.

The V call is TRBV29-1, the J call TRBJ2-1; TRBD1 matches at 7 bases. The J segment lost 3 bases and the V segment lost 4 bases, leaving 6 bases of the junction unmatched. The CDR3 covers 14 residues. CDR1 is SQVTM and CDR2 is ANQGSEA in the germline V gene. The CDR3 loop reads CSVGDREIYNEQFF. In DNA form, the CDR3 reads TGCAGCGTTGGTGACAGGGAAATCTACAATGAGCAGTTCTTC.

The rearrangement links TRBV12-3 or TRBV12-4 to TRBJ1-5; D might be TRBD1 (5 bases). CDR3 length equals 13 residues. Trimming left V 3 bases short and J 6 bases short, with 9 bases between. The CDR3 spells CASSFVGGQPQHF. The DNA for the CDR3 is TGTGCCAGCAGTTTCGTCGGGGGTCAGCCCCAGCATTTT.

J is TRBJ1-2 and V is TRBV29-1, with D uncertain. The CDR3 runs 13 residues. Trimming cost V 5 bases and J 2 bases, with 12 bases left between them. Looked up from germline, CDR1 is SQVTM and CDR2 is ANQGSEA. For the CDR3, the DNA is TGCAGCGTTCCCAAGACCGGCAACTATGGCTACACCTTC. Protein: CSVPKTGNYGYTF. Looking up the rest from reference TRBV29-1 and TRBJ1-2 gives the full variable domain: SAVISQKPSRDICQRGTSLTIQCQVDSQVTMMFWYRQQPGQSLTLIATANQGSEATYESGFVIDKFPISRPNLTFSTLTVSNMSPEDSSIYLCSVPKTGNYGYTFGSGTRLTVV.

This sequence joins TRBV18 and TRBJ2-7; D tentatively fits TRBD1 or TRBD2 (5 bases each). V lost 3 bases and J lost 2, with 17 bases in between. The CDR3 extends over 16 amino acids. Germline V lookup: CDR1 KGHSH, CDR2 LQKENI. CDR3 DNA sequence: TGTGCCAGCTCACCTCGGGGCAGGGAAATCCCCTACGAGCAGTACTTC. Its translation is CASSPRGREIPYEQYF. The full variable domain, completed using reference TRBV18 and TRBJ2-7, is NAGVMQNPRHLVRRRGQEARLRCSPMKGHSHVYWYRQLPEEGLKFMVYLQKENIIDESGMPKERFSAEFPKEGPSILRIQQVVRGDSAAYFCASSPRGREIPYEQYFGPGTRLTVT.

This chain connects TRBV7-2 to TRBJ1-6; 7 nucleotides agree with TRBD1. Losses at the gene ends were 5 bases for V and 3 bases for J; bases not matched to a gene: 4. This CDR3 has 15 amino acids. Germline V lookup: CDR1 SGHTA, CDR2 FQGNSA. The CDR3 is CASSTGQIYNSPLHF. The CDR3 DNA reads as TGTGCCAGCAGCACGGGACAGATCTATAATTCACCCCTCCACTTT.

V is TRBV29-1 and J is TRBJ1-1; a weak D match, TRBD1 (6 bases). This CDR3 comprises 14 residues. Trimming left V 3 bases short and J 4 bases short, with 15 bases between. Germline assignment: CDR1 SQVTM and CDR2 ANQGSEA. This chain's CDR3 is CSVERNRVPTEAFF. The CDR3 nucleotides read TGCAGCGTTGAGAGGAACAGGGTCCCCACTGAAGCTTTCTTT. Full variable domain (rest looked up from reference TRBV29-1 and TRBJ1-1): SAVISQKPSRDICQRGTSLTIQCQVDSQVTMMFWYRQQPGQSLTLIATANQGSEATYESGFVIDKFPISRPNLTFSTLTVSNMSPEDSSIYLCSVERNRVPTEAFFGQGTRLTVV.